This entry lists 9 T cell receptor beta chains sequenced from one sample in a study of cytomegalovirus exposure and HLA in healthy donors. The PCR made use of 60 Vbeta and 13 Jbeta primers. The table came from immunoSEQ multiplex PCR; TCRdb's copy has only in-frame clones and leaves some out. Of fewer than 150,000 clones in the sample, about 80% were seen once. Sequenced sample: PBMCs. All receptors come from a female donor in good health and CMV-seropositive.

The chain employs TRBV5-1 and TRBJ2-1, with a tentative D call TRBD1 (6 bases). CDR3 size: 16 residues. The V gene lost 0 bases and the J gene lost 0 bases, with 10 bases spanning the gap. Germline lookup yields CDR1 SGHRS and CDR2 YFSETQ. This chain's CDR3 is CASSLAGESSYNEQFF. The CDR3 DNA reads as TGCGCCAGCAGCTTGGCAGGGGAAAGCTCCTACAATGAGCAGTTCTTC.

This clone was seen a single time. The gene calls are TRBV27 and TRBJ1-5; D not certain. The CDR3 extends over 14 amino acids. Germline V gene sequence: CDR1 MNHEY, CDR2 SMNVEV (reference sequence). Trimming shortened V by 1 base and J by 4 bases, and 8 bases separated the two germline ends. CDR3 bases: TGTGCCAGCAGTTTATTTGGGCTAAATCAGCCCCAGCATTTT. It specifies CASSLFGLNQPQHF.

In this sample, this clone turned up once. The CDR3 here is CASSLGSANAEEKLFF. In nucleotides, the CDR3 is TGCGCCAGCAGCTTGGGGAGTGCGAACGCTGAAGAAAAACTGTTTTTT. V and J are TRBV5-1 and TRBJ1-4; D is unresolved. V lost 0 bases to trimming and J lost 8 bases, with 17 bases between them. Germline V CDR1 and CDR2: SGHRS, YFSETQ. CDR3 size: 16 residues.

The gene calls are TRBV18 and TRBJ1-1, with unresolved D. The CDR3 has 15 residues. Germline loops: CDR1 KGHSH, CDR2 LQKENI. V lost 0 bases and J lost 5, with 13 bases in between. The CDR3 sequence: CASSPPGRVRTEAFF. The CDR3 DNA is TGTGCCAGCTCACCACCCGGGAGGGTGAGAACTGAAGCTTTCTTT.

This clone was observed once. The sample has other DNA sequences that encode this CDR3 too. This chain links TRBV30 with TRBJ1-5, with D unresolved. This CDR3 has 13 residues. V was pared by 3 bases and J by 5 bases, with 11 bases between. Germline lookup yields CDR1 GTSNPN and CDR2 SVGIG (reference sequence). The CDR3 DNA sequence: TGTGCCTGGAGCGCGGGCCTAGATCAGCCCCAGCATTTT. The encoded protein is CAWSAGLDQPQHF.

The V call is TRBV6-4, the J call TRBJ2-2, with a possible D match to TRBD1 (6 bases). CDR1 and CDR2 (germline): MRHNA, SNTAGT. CDR3 size: 14 residues. V lost 6 bases and J 3 bases, leaving 11 bases between the germline ends. In DNA, the CDR3 is TGTGCCAGCAGCGCCGGGACACACACCGGGGAGCTGTTTTTT. Protein product: CASSAGTHTGELFF.

This rearrangement joins TRBV15 to TRBJ2-4; tentative D call: TRBD1 (6 bases). CDR1 is LNHNV, CDR2 YYDKDF, per germline (reference sequence). The V and J ends lost 1 base and 3 bases respectively, with 10 bases between them. The CDR3 has 15 residues. CDR3 DNA sequence: TGTGCCACCAGCAGAGGGGGACACGGCAAAAACATTCAGTACTTC. It is translated as CATSRGGHGKNIQYF.

V is TRBV4-3 and J is TRBJ1-1; unclear D gene. Germline lookup yields CDR1 LGHNA and CDR2 YSLEER. This CDR3 spans 16 amino acids. V lost 0 bases, J lost 5 bases, and 16 bases lay in between. The CDR3: CASSQDLAAFETEAFF. CDR3 bases: TGCGCCAGCAGCCAAGATCTAGCGGCATTTGAGACTGAAGCTTTCTTT.

This chain links TRBV30 with TRBJ1-2; no definite D call. Trimming cost V 1 base and J 4 bases, with 19 bases left between them. Germline V gene sequence: CDR1 GTSNPN, CDR2 SVGIG (reference sequence). The CDR3 extends over 16 amino acids. The CDR3 DNA reads TGTGCCTGGAGTGCCCGACGGGGTGCTATGGTCTATGGCTACACCTTC. This translates into CAWSARRGAMVYGYTF.